This TCR beta chain was found in a study of radiation and T cells in renal cell carcinoma. Study results and limitations: Compared with controls, irradiated tumors showed greater TCR clonality. Pretreatment tumor biopsies were lacking, so baseline clonotypes are unknown. From baseline, blood top tumor clonotypes peaked at 2 weeks post-radiation.

Treatment defined: 15 Gy SBRT to primary tumor, nephrectomy 4 weeks later. Nephrectomy followed 15 Gy stereotactic body radiation by 4 weeks. Profiling relied on immunoSEQ multiplex PCR, and the TCRdb table lists in-frame clones only, not all of them. The top ten hold 16% of the sample, which has about 22,000 clones, about 51% seen once. Germline-derived CDR1 and CDR2 are SEHNR and FQNEAQ (reference sequence). This CDR3 comprises 14 residues. The ends were cut back, 6 bases at V and 3 bases at J, with 14 bases in the middle. On this clone itself: The antigen remains undetermined.

This receptor was obtained from a woman aged 45-60 years with renal cell carcinoma. The sequences come from tumor tissue, collected from a patient whose treatment included radiotherapy and nephrectomy. The V call is TRBV7-9, the J call TRBJ1-1; possible D gene TRBD1, 5 bases. The CDR3 nucleotides are TGTGCCAGCAGAAACTCACTAGGGGACACTGAAGCTTTCTTT. Its translation is CASRNSLGDTEAFF.